Given below is one T cell receptor beta chain in context. The record originates from a study of cytomegalovirus exposure and HLA in healthy donors. In the PCR, 60 Vbeta and 13 Jbeta primers were used. Clones were read by immunoSEQ multiplex PCR, and TCRdb kept only the in-frame ones, dropping some. The top ten hold 7.2% of the sample, which has approximately 77,000 clones, roughly 75% seen once. Germline assignment: CDR1 SGHRS and CDR2 YFSETQ. Trimming took 4 bases from V and 5 from J; bases not matched to a gene: 9. This CDR3 is 15 amino acids long. The V and J genes are TRBV5-1 and TRBJ2-5, with 9 positions matching TRBD1. Sequencing was done on a sample of PBMCs. The receptor comes from a woman aged 40 to 49 in good health and CMV-seronegative. The CDR3 bases are TGCGCCAGCAGCCCGACAGGGGGTTTTCTGGAGACCCAGTACTTC. Translated: CASSPTGGFLETQYF.